These T cell receptor beta chains were read from a single sample in a study of fetal regulatory T cell absence and autoimmunity. The protocol was immunoSEQ multiplex PCR, while the TCRdb copy is restricted to in-frame clones and leaves out a portion. Of some 87,000 clones in the sample, roughly 78% were seen once. The specimen sequenced was pancreas tissue. The source of these receptors is a male donor with IPEX syndrome. Both conserved end residues are part of each CDR3. Fields, in order: D gene, V gene, clone size, J gene, CDR3 protein, CDR3 DNA. The D gene is left open where the match is weak. Rows give clone size only sometimes, using once, few, many, or a class for an expanded clone.

D gene: -
V gene: TRBV2
clone size: many
J gene: TRBJ2-4
CDR3 protein: CASSGVYGVQYF
CDR3 DNA: TGTGCCAGCTCAGGGGTATATGGAGTTCAGTACTTC

D gene: -
V gene: TRBV6-6
clone size: -
J gene: TRBJ1-2
CDR3 protein: CASSYKLELPYGYTF
CDR3 DNA: TGTGCCAGCAGTTATAAGTTGGAACTCCCCTATGGCTACACCTTC

D gene: -
V gene: TRBV30
clone size: -
J gene: TRBJ2-3
CDR3 protein: CAWIRGTDTQYF
CDR3 DNA: TGTGCCTGGATCAGGGGCACAGATACGCAGTATTTT

D gene: TRBD2
V gene: TRBV19
clone size: -
J gene: TRBJ2-7
CDR3 protein: CASSTGLAGAYEQYF
CDR3 DNA: TGTGCCAGTAGTACCGGACTAGCGGGGGCCTATGAGCAGTACTTC

D gene: -
V gene: TRBV27
clone size: -
J gene: TRBJ2-7
CDR3 protein: CASSSPPYEQYF
CDR3 DNA: TGTGCCAGCAGTTCCCCCCCCTACGAGCAGTACTTC

D gene: TRBD2
V gene: TRBV6-1
clone size: once
J gene: TRBJ2-7
CDR3 protein: CASHPGLAGAYEQYF
CDR3 DNA: TGTGCCAGCCACCCGGGACTAGCGGGAGCCTACGAGCAGTACTTC

D gene: TRBD2
V gene: TRBV5-5
clone size: -
J gene: TRBJ2-7
CDR3 protein: CASSAPRTRETYEQYF
CDR3 DNA: TGTGCCAGCAGCGCCCCCCGGACTAGGGAGACCTACGAGCAGTACTTC

D gene: -
V gene: TRBV12-5
clone size: -
J gene: TRBJ2-7
CDR3 protein: CASGLVLGGPYEQYF
CDR3 DNA: TGTGCTAGTGGTTTGGTACTGGGGGGGCCCTACGAGCAGTACTTC

D gene: TRBD1
V gene: TRBV9
clone size: -
J gene: TRBJ2-7
CDR3 protein: CASSELGQGPSYEQYF
CDR3 DNA: TGTGCCAGCAGCGAACTTGGACAGGGGCCTTCCTACGAGCAGTACTTC

D gene: -
V gene: TRBV2
clone size: -
J gene: TRBJ2-3
CDR3 protein: CASSKSRTDTQYF
CDR3 DNA: TGTGCCAGCAGTAAGTCTCGCACAGATACGCAGTATTTT

D gene: TRBD2
V gene: TRBV5-1
clone size: once
J gene: TRBJ2-3
CDR3 protein: CASSSRLAGNTDTQYF
CDR3 DNA: TGCGCCAGCAGTTCCAGACTAGCGGGGAACACAGATACGCAGTATTTT

D gene: -
V gene: TRBV21-1
clone size: -
J gene: TRBJ2-2
CDR3 protein: CASSKLRESTGELFF
CDR3 DNA: TGTGCCAGCAGCAAGTTGCGGGAGTCCACCGGGGAGCTGTTTTTT

D gene: TRBD2
V gene: TRBV2
clone size: -
J gene: TRBJ2-3
CDR3 protein: CASSESGLAGFSTDTQYF
CDR3 DNA: TGTGCCAGCAGTGAAAGTGGGCTAGCGGGGTTTAGCACAGATACGCAGTATTTT

D gene: TRBD2
V gene: TRBV5-5
clone size: -
J gene: TRBJ2-3
CDR3 protein: CASRPTSGDTQYF
CDR3 DNA: TGTGCCAGCAGGCCGACTAGCGGGGATACGCAGTATTTT

D gene: -
V gene: TRBV6-5
clone size: -
J gene: TRBJ2-3
CDR3 protein: CASSYVGGRGDTQYF
CDR3 DNA: TGTGCCAGCAGTTATGTGGGGGGGCGAGGAGATACGCAGTATTTT

D gene: -
V gene: TRBV5-1
clone size: -
J gene: TRBJ2-2
CDR3 protein: CASSFRPGTPVNTGELFF
CDR3 DNA: TGCGCCAGCAGCTTTAGGCCAGGGACCCCAGTTAACACCGGGGAGCTGTTTTTT

D gene: -
V gene: TRBV14
clone size: once
J gene: TRBJ1-2
CDR3 protein: CASSQAEGLSRGYGYTF
CDR3 DNA: TGTGCCAGCAGCCAAGCCGAGGGACTGAGCCGGGGGTATGGCTACACCTTC

D gene: TRBD1
V gene: TRBV6-6
clone size: -
J gene: TRBJ1-2
CDR3 protein: CASSPTGAYGYTF
CDR3 DNA: TGTGCCAGCAGCCCGACAGGGGCCTATGGCTACACCTTC

D gene: -
V gene: TRBV6-6
clone size: -
J gene: TRBJ1-1
CDR3 protein: CASSYNPTVEAFF
CDR3 DNA: TGTGCCAGCAGTTATAACCCGACAGTTGAAGCTTTCTTT

D gene: -
V gene: TRBV6-4
clone size: few
J gene: TRBJ1-5
CDR3 protein: CASRRNYQPQHF
CDR3 DNA: TGTGCCAGCAGGAGAAATTATCAGCCCCAGCATTTT

D gene: TRBD1
V gene: TRBV19
clone size: -
J gene: TRBJ2-1
CDR3 protein: CASSIVVVGQGHNEQFF
CDR3 DNA: TGTGCCAGTAGTATAGTAGTCGTAGGACAGGGTCACAATGAGCAGTTCTTC

D gene: TRBD1
V gene: TRBV5-6
clone size: once
J gene: TRBJ1-2
CDR3 protein: CASCRDRTRGYTF
CDR3 DNA: TGTGCCAGCTGCCGGGACAGGACCCGTGGCTACACCTTC

D gene: -
V gene: TRBV19
clone size: -
J gene: TRBJ2-3
CDR3 protein: CASSLSGTHTQYF
CDR3 DNA: TGTGCCAGTAGTTTGAGCGGGACACATACGCAGTATTTT

D gene: -
V gene: TRBV15
clone size: -
J gene: TRBJ2-7
CDR3 protein: CATSRGLEAFYEQYF
CDR3 DNA: TGTGCCACCAGCAGAGGGCTCGAGGCCTTCTACGAGCAGTACTTC

D gene: -
V gene: TRBV6-1
clone size: -
J gene: TRBJ2-7
CDR3 protein: CASSGTFRTYEQYF
CDR3 DNA: TGTGCCAGCAGTGGAACGTTTCGTACCTACGAGCAGTACTTC

D gene: -
V gene: TRBV7-9
clone size: few
J gene: TRBJ2-7
CDR3 protein: CASSLVRAGFYEQYF
CDR3 DNA: TGTGCCAGCAGCTTAGTTCGGGCAGGGTTCTACGAGCAGTACTTC

D gene: -
V gene: TRBV4-1
clone size: -
J gene: TRBJ2-3
CDR3 protein: CASSPGFSTDTQYF
CDR3 DNA: TGCGCCAGCAGCCCGGGGTTCAGCACAGATACGCAGTATTTT

D gene: -
V gene: TRBV7-8
clone size: few
J gene: TRBJ1-5
CDR3 protein: CASSDLDRFINQPQHF
CDR3 DNA: TGTGCCAGCAGCGATCTCGACAGGTTTATCAATCAGCCCCAGCATTTT

D gene: -
V gene: TRBV10-3
clone size: -
J gene: TRBJ1-1
CDR3 protein: CAISGTVPTEAFF
CDR3 DNA: TGTGCCATCAGTGGGACAGTACCCACTGAAGCTTTCTTT

D gene: -
V gene: TRBV4-3
clone size: -
J gene: TRBJ1-6
CDR3 protein: CASSQEPRYNSPLHF
CDR3 DNA: TGCGCCAGCAGCCAAGAGCCGCGATATAATTCACCCCTCCACTTT

D gene: TRBD1
V gene: TRBV5-8
clone size: -
J gene: TRBJ1-5
CDR3 protein: CASSLGQGAQPQHF
CDR3 DNA: TGTGCCAGCAGCCTGGGACAGGGGGCTCAGCCCCAGCATTTT

D gene: -
V gene: TRBV5-6
clone size: -
J gene: TRBJ1-1
CDR3 protein: CASSLLLRVYTEAFF
CDR3 DNA: TGTGCCAGCAGCTTGCTTCTGAGGGTTTACACTGAAGCTTTCTTT

D gene: -
V gene: TRBV5-1
clone size: -
J gene: TRBJ2-3
CDR3 protein: CASSLGQFQDTQYF
CDR3 DNA: TGCGCCAGCAGCTTGGGACAGTTCCAAGATACGCAGTATTTT

D gene: -
V gene: TRBV1
clone size: -
J gene: TRBJ2-3
CDR3 protein: CTSSRKYNTDTQYF
CDR3 DNA: TGCACCAGCAGCCGCAAGTACAACACAGATACGCAGTATTTT

D gene: -
V gene: TRBV25-1
clone size: few
J gene: TRBJ2-3
CDR3 protein: CASSEFPDTQYF
CDR3 DNA: TGTGCCAGCAGTGAATTCCCCGATACGCAGTATTTT

D gene: -
V gene: TRBV2
clone size: -
J gene: TRBJ2-2
CDR3 protein: CASPRRGQENTGELFF
CDR3 DNA: TGTGCCAGCCCCCGGCGGGGGCAAGAGAACACCGGGGAGCTGTTTTTT

D gene: -
V gene: TRBV27
clone size: -
J gene: TRBJ1-6
CDR3 protein: CASSFLTGLYNSPLHF
CDR3 DNA: TGTGCCAGCAGTTTCCTTACAGGGTTGTATAATTCACCCCTCCACTTT

D gene: -
V gene: TRBV4-2
clone size: -
J gene: TRBJ2-1
CDR3 protein: CASSQDNEQFF
CDR3 DNA: TGTGCCAGCAGCCAAGACAATGAGCAGTTCTTC

D gene: TRBD2
V gene: TRBV4-1
clone size: -
J gene: TRBJ2-3
CDR3 protein: CASSQAGGPDTQYF
CDR3 DNA: TGCGCCAGCAGCCAAGCGGGGGGGCCAGATACGCAGTATTTT

D gene: TRBD1
V gene: TRBV13
clone size: -
J gene: TRBJ2-3
CDR3 protein: CASPQGVTDTQYF
CDR3 DNA: TGTGCCAGCCCACAGGGGGTCACAGATACGCAGTATTTT

D gene: TRBD2
V gene: TRBV13
clone size: -
J gene: TRBJ2-1
CDR3 protein: CASSPQRGGRVEQFF
CDR3 DNA: TGTGCCAGCAGCCCCCAGCGGGGGGGCCGGGTTGAGCAGTTCTTC

D gene: TRBD2
V gene: TRBV27
clone size: -
J gene: TRBJ2-7
CDR3 protein: CASSLLAGVYEQYF
CDR3 DNA: TGTGCCAGCAGTTTACTAGCGGGGGTCTACGAGCAGTACTTC

D gene: -
V gene: TRBV6-5
clone size: -
J gene: TRBJ1-2
CDR3 protein: CASSYSSTGYGYTF
CDR3 DNA: TGTGCCAGCAGTTACTCGAGCACGGGCTATGGCTACACCTTC

D gene: -
V gene: TRBV18
clone size: -
J gene: TRBJ1-2
CDR3 protein: CASSRDTNYGYTF
CDR3 DNA: TGTGCCAGCTCGCGGGACACTAACTATGGCTACACCTTC

D gene: -
V gene: TRBV2
clone size: -
J gene: TRBJ2-3
CDR3 protein: CASSLDTQYF
CDR3 DNA: TGTGCCAGCAGTTTAGATACGCAGTATTTT

D gene: TRBD2
V gene: TRBV4-2
clone size: -
J gene: TRBJ2-3
CDR3 protein: CASSQDRTSGTDTQYF
CDR3 DNA: TGTGCCAGCAGCCAAGATCGGACTAGCGGGACAGATACGCAGTATTTT

D gene: -
V gene: TRBV6-1
clone size: -
J gene: TRBJ2-1
CDR3 protein: CASNIADPPNEQFF
CDR3 DNA: TGTGCCAGCAACATAGCGGACCCGCCCAATGAGCAGTTCTTC

D gene: -
V gene: TRBV2
clone size: -
J gene: TRBJ2-1
CDR3 protein: CAAATGTGGEQFF
CDR3 DNA: TGTGCTGCAGCCACAGGGACTGGGGGTGAGCAGTTCTTC